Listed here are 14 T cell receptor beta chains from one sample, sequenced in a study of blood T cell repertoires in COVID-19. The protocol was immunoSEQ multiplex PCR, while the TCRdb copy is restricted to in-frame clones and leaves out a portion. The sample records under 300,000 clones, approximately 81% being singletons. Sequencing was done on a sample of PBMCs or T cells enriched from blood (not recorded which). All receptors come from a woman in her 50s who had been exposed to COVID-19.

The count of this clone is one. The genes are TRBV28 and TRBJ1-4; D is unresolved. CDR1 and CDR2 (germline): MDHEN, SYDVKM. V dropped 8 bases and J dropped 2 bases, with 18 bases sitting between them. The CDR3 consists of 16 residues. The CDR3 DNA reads TGTGCCAGCCGACGGGTCTCCCTCGGGACTAATGAAAAACTGTTTTTT. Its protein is CASRRVSLGTNEKLFF.

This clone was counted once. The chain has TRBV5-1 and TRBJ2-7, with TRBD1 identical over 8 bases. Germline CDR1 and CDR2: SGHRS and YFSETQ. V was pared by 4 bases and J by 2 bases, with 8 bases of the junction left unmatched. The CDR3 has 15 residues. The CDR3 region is CASSPDRGRAYEQYF. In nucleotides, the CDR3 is TGCGCCAGCAGCCCTGACAGGGGAAGGGCCTACGAGCAGTACTTC.

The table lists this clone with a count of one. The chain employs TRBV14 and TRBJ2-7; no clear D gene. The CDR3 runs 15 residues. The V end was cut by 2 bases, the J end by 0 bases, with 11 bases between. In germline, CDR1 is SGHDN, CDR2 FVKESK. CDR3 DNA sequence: TGTGCCAGCAGCCAAACAGTGAAAAGCTCCTACGAGCAGTACTTC. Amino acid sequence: CASSQTVKSSYEQYF.

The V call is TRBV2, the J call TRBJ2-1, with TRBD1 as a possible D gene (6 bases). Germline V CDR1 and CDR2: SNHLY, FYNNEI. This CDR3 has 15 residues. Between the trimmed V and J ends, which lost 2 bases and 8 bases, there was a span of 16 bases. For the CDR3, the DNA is TGTGCCAGCAGTGAAAGATGGTTGGGGGCTGATGAGCAGTTCTTC. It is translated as CASSERWLGADEQFF.

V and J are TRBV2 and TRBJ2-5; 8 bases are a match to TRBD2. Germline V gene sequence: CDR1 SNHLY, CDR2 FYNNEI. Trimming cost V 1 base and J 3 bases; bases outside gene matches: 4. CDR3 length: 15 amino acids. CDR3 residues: CASSEGAGAKETQYF. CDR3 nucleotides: TGTGCCAGCAGTGAAGGAGCGGGGGCAAAAGAGACCCAGTACTTC.

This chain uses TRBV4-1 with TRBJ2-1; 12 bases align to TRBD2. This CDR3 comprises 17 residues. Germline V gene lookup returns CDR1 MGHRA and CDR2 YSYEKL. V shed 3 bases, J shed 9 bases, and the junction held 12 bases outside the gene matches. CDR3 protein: CASSQVLAGGPQGEQFF. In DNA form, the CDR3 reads TGCGCCAGCAGCCAGGTACTAGCGGGGGGACCTCAGGGTGAGCAGTTCTTC.

The CDR3 nucleotides read TGCGCCAGCAGCTTGGCCTCCGAAGGGGCCCGTGGCTACACCTTC. This codes for CASSLASEGARGYTF. J is TRBJ1-2 and V is TRBV5-1; D perhaps matches TRBD1 (5 bases). Trimming stripped 0 bases from V and 7 bases from J, with 16 bases between. The length of the CDR3 is 15 residues. Per germline, CDR1 SGHRS and CDR2 YFSETQ.

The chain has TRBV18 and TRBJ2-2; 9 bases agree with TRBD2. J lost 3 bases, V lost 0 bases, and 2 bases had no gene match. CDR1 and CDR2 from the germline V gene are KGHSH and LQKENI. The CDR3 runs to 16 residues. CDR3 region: CASSPPAGGHTGELFF. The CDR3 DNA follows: TGTGCCAGCTCACCACCAGCGGGGGGTCACACCGGGGAGCTGTTTTTT.

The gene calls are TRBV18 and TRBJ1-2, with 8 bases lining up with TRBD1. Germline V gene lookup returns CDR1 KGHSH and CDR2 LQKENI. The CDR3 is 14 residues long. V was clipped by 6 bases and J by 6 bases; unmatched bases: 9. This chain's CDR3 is CASSLDRGPNGYTF. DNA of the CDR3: TGTGCCAGCTCCCTTGACAGGGGCCCTAATGGCTACACCTTC.

The CDR3 DNA follows: TGTGCCAGCAGCACATACAGGGGTGGCTACACCTTC. Its translation is CASSTYRGGYTF. This chain uses TRBV28 with TRBJ1-2, with TRBD1 matching 7 bases. The CDR3 totals 12 residues. Germline CDR1 MDHEN, CDR2 SYDVKM. V trimming: 6 bases; J trimming: 7 bases; junction bases outside the gene matches: 5.

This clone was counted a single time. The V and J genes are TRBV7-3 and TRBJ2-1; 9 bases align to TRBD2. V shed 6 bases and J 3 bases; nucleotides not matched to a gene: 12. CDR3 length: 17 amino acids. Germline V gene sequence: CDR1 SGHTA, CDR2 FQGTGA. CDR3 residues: CASSFMPAGGRYNEQFF. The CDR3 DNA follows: TGTGCCAGCAGTTTTATGCCAGCGGGGGGCCGCTACAATGAGCAGTTCTTC.

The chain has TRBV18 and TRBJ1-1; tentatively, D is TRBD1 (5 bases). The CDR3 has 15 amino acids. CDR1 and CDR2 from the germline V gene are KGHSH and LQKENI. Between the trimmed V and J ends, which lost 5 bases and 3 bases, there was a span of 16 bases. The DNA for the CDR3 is TGTGCCAGCTCAAACGCTAGGGGTCCTTACACTGAAGCTTTCTTT. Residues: CASSNARGPYTEAFF.

The CDR3 bases are TGTGCCAGCAGTTTAAGTGGACAGGGGTACGCTTTCTTT. Residues: CASSLSGQGYAFF. The genes are TRBV28 and TRBJ1-1, with 9 bases matching TRBD1. The germline CDR1 and CDR2 sequences are MDHEN and SYDVKM. This CDR3 spans 13 amino acids. Trimming at V came to 2 bases and at J to 11 bases, leaving 6 bases not matched to a gene.

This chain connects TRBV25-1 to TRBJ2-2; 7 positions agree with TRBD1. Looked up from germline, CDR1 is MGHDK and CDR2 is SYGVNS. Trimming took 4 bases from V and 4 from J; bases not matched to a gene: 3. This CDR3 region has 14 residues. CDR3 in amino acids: CASSARGITGELFF. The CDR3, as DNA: TGTGCCAGCAGTGCCAGGGGGATCACCGGGGAGCTGTTTTTT.